The clone carrying this T cell receptor beta chain was found a few times. As yet, its antigen is unknown. Authors of the study amplified TCR beta CDR3 regions from RNA transcripts. When the TCR CDR3 underwent first-round RT-PCR, the HTBI primer set was used. Using its own MiXCR run on the multiplex PCR reads, TCRdb lists one record per CDR3 protein. The sample records around 500,000 distinct CDR3 sequences, 20% to 25% being singletons. This sample was taken from a study of T cells in Graves' hyperthyroidism and ophthalmopathy. Study-wide points: Model predictions of ophthalmopathy came a median around 6.5 months before onset.

Investigators excluded patients with uncontrolled infection, other autoimmune disease, pregnancy or lactation. The CDR3 is 15 residues long. CDR1 MNHEY and CDR2 SVGEGT come from the germline V gene. The germline V and J ends were trimmed by 2 bases and 3 bases, with 10 bases remaining between them. Source material: blood. The TCR sequence derives from a woman aged 70 to 79 with Graves' ophthalmopathy. The chain links TRBV6-2 or TRBV6-3 to TRBJ2-2; unclear D gene. CDR3 DNA sequence: TGTGCCAGCAGTTACGGTCCGGGCTACACCGGGGAGCTGTTTTTT. Protein: CASSYGPGYTGELFF.